Reported below is one T cell receptor (beta chain). The antigen remains unidentified. The CDR3 carries no conserved terminal phenylalanine or tryptophan, so it likely arises from a read error. The DNA is left out, because the CDR3 cannot be placed on it with certainty; the CDR3 is given as TCRdb lists it. This sample was taken from a study of PD-1 blockade in classical Hodgkin lymphoma. Study-level points and caveats: Whereas CD4+ TCR diversity had risen significantly by C4D1, CD8+ TCR diversity had not.

Every single patient, without exception, relapsed after autologous stem cell transplantation, and brentuximab vedotin exposure varied. Profiled with immunoSEQ multiplex PCR; TCRdb holds only in-frame clones, not every one. The table lists approximately 61,000 clones, around 89% of them singletons. The CDR3 extends over 12 residues, inclusive of both ends. Germline V gene lookup returns CDR1 SGHTS and CDR2 YDEGEE. The sequences come from peripheral blood mononuclear cells (PBMCs), collected at baseline. The rearrangement links TRBV5-8 to TRBJ1-1; TRBD1, the table's D call, lacks a check against the DNA. The sequence came from a human donor with classical Hodgkin lymphoma. The CDR3 here is CASSFWGPGPSV.